The clone carrying this T cell receptor (beta chain) was picked up a small number of times. Clones were read by immunoSEQ multiplex PCR, and TCRdb kept only the in-frame ones, dropping some. The top ten clones hold 4.5% to 7% of a sample with roughly 200,000 clones, roughly 86% of them seen once. The data derive from a study of blood T cell repertoires in COVID-19. Study summary: Spain, Italy and the United States supplied samples that represented acute and convalescent COVID-19. Nucleic acid was either cDNA or gDNA, and it came from T cells, B-cell-depleted T cells, or PBMCs.

The CDR3 sequence is 11 residues long. With 5 bases removed from V and 10 bases from J, the gap between germline ends came to 12 bases. Germline V gene lookup returns CDR1 GTSNPN and CDR2 SVGIG (reference sequence). Residents of about two dozen US areas, aged about 18 to 95 years, made up the participants. Cohorts were assigned according to the clinical history that participants reported. The chain joins TRBV30 to TRBJ2-1; D may be TRBD2 (6 bases). The receptor comes from a man between 40 and 49 years old with acute COVID-19. Sequences were obtained from PBMCs or T cells enriched from blood (not recorded which). CDR3 DNA sequence: TGTGCCTGGGGGACCGCGGGGGAGCAGTTCTTC. Translated, it gives CAWGTAGEQFF.